Included here is one T cell receptor beta chain sequence, with context. Researchers amplified the TCR beta CDR3 regions from RNA transcripts. HTBI primers were used for first-round RT-PCR of the TCR CDR3. Using its own MiXCR run on the multiplex PCR reads, TCRdb lists one record per CDR3 protein. The sample has 540,000 or so distinct CDR3 sequences; about 15% are singletons. Graves' hyperthyroidism without ophthalmopathy progression within 18 months was termed stable. The sample is drawn from a study of T cells in Graves' hyperthyroidism and ophthalmopathy. The CDR3 runs 13 residues. Between the trimmed V and J ends, which lost 5 bases and 5 bases, there was a span of 13 bases. CDR1 DFQATT and CDR2 SNEGSKA come from the germline V gene (reference sequence).

This receptor was identified in a woman aged 30 to 39 with Graves' hyperthyroidism. The sample was blood. The chain uses TRBV20-1 and TRBJ1-5; D is undetermined. CDR3 protein: CSARVGRYQPQHF. Here the CDR3 DNA reads TGCAGTGCTCGAGTGGGCCGTTATCAGCCCCAGCATTTT.